The TCR beta chain under discussion was sequenced for a study of shared clonotypes between healthy human individuals. With respect to this clone: The antigen is not known.

Clones were read by immunoSEQ multiplex PCR, and TCRdb kept only the in-frame ones, dropping some. The sample shows some 2.4 million clones, 93% of them seen only once. Points from the study as a whole: Naive subsets generally exceeded memory subsets in estimated richness.

Trimming took 2 bases from V and 8 from J, leaving 18 bases between them. The V gene's germline CDR1 is SGHVS and CDR2 FQNEAQ. CDR3 length: 15 residues. This receptor was obtained from a man aged 18 to 30 in good health. Some clones in this sample may be carry-over from other donors' samples. Sample: naive CD4+ T cells from PBMCs. The subset denotes: CD45RA+ positively selected. The chain carries TRBV7-8 and TRBJ1-2, with D uncertain. The CDR3 bases are TGTGCCAGCAGCTTAAGTAGGATTTTATCTGCGGGCTACACCTTC. This gives the protein CASSLSRILSAGYTF.